The TCR beta chain under discussion was sequenced for a study of T cells in tuberculosis. Study-level background: CD1B tetramers identified T cells specific for mycobacterial lipid GMM.

Sorting used thawed, overnight-rested PBMC stained with anti-CD3, a viability dye and GMM-loaded CD1B tetramer. C32 glucose monomycolate from Rhodococcus equi was loaded onto the CD1B tetramers. This CDR3 has 16 amino acids. The germline CDR1 and CDR2 sequences are MNHEY and SMNVEV (reference sequence). The V end was cut by 2 bases, the J end by 0 bases, with 13 bases between. TCR-alpha and TCR-beta chains were sequenced unpaired. Assay used: immunoSEQ multiplex PCR; TCRdb lists only in-frame clones, some missing. This table has tens of thousands of clones, under 95% appearing once. The material sequenced was CD1b-GMM tetramer-negative cells sorted from PBMCs. The sequence derives from an adult woman with latent tuberculosis. This chain joins TRBV27 and TRBJ1-1; weak D call: TRBD1 (5 bases). CDR3 protein: CASSLMAGWVNTEAFF. CDR3 nucleotide sequence: TGTGCCAGCAGTTTAATGGCAGGGTGGGTGAACACTGAAGCTTTCTTT.